The rows below give T cell receptor beta chains drawn from one sample of a study of immune heterogeneity within non-small cell lung tumors. TCRdb analysed the multiplex PCR reads with MiXCR anew, one entry per CDR3 protein. Of several thousand distinct CDR3 sequences listed, roughly 23% are singletons. Sequenced sample: lung tumor tissue. The receptors were gathered from a man aged 65 to 79 with non-small cell lung cancer. Both conserved end residues are trimmed from each CDR3. A D gene is named only where the DNA matches it firmly. A clone size is listed for some rows: how often the clone was seen (once, few, many), or a class if it is expanded.

size	J	V	D	CDR3
once	TRBJ1-2	TRBV9	-	ASSPPGRYGYT
few	TRBJ2-3	TRBV20-1	TRBD2	SARTFSGKGSDTQY
medium-sized	TRBJ2-3	TRBV2	-	ASSEGLSTDTQY
medium-sized	TRBJ2-1	TRBV12-3/TRBV12-4	-	ASSFGRDNEQF
medium-sized	TRBJ2-7	TRBV20-1	-	SASPRDSVHYEQY
-	TRBJ2-1	TRBV10-3	TRBD2	AISDPRLAGGYNEQF
few	TRBJ1-4	TRBV29-1	-	SVGGGHGNEKLF
medium-sized	TRBJ2-7	TRBV27	-	ASSLGAPYEQY
few	TRBJ2-5	TRBV5-1	TRBD1	ASSTGQGQETQY
many	TRBJ2-2	TRBV6-4	-	ASSDSAGDTGELF
few	TRBJ2-2	TRBV7-9	TRBD1	ASSSLRDRGVAGELF
large	TRBJ1-5	TRBV19	-	ASSIRQGAIRQPQH
medium-sized	TRBJ1-1	TRBV19	TRBD1	ASSADRGLTNTEAF
many	TRBJ2-1	TRBV20-1	-	SARENEQF
many	TRBJ2-5	TRBV6-5	TRBD2	ASSYSGGGIVETQY
medium-sized	TRBJ1-3	TRBV6-2/TRBV6-3	-	ASSPPGRRSAGNTIY
many	TRBJ1-5	TRBV6-1	-	ASSVSYRGNQPQH
medium-sized	TRBJ2-3	TRBV9	-	ASGGAFTDTQY
medium-sized	TRBJ2-2	TRBV12-3/TRBV12-4	-	ASRWGTNTGELF
-	TRBJ1-3	TRBV19	-	ASSMGQRGNTIY
-	TRBJ2-6	TRBV3-1	-	ASSQRTDSGANVLT
-	TRBJ1-5	TRBV28	-	ASSLIGISNQPQH
many	TRBJ2-5	TRBV7-2	-	ASSLDRQETQY
medium-sized	TRBJ2-7	TRBV19	TRBD1	ASSIREGDSFSYEQY
few	TRBJ2-3	TRBV3-1	TRBD2	ASRFGLAGGDTQY
many	TRBJ2-3	TRBV6-4	-	ASSEASFPTDTQY
many	TRBJ2-7	TRBV7-9	TRBD2	ASSFSTGGGEQY
large	TRBJ2-7	TRBV12-3/TRBV12-4	-	ASSRDGYEQY
-	TRBJ2-1	TRBV7-7	TRBD2	ASSRTSGGQDEQF
-	TRBJ2-1	TRBV13	-	ATPGLCGIGEQF